The 21 T cell receptor beta chains listed next were all sequenced from one sample in a study of beta chain features in type 1 diabetes (dated by TCRdb to between 2017 and 2018). The library was prepared using the immunoSEQ multiplex PCR assay. All of the isolated RNA was reverse transcribed with the High Capacity cDNA Reverse Transcription Kit, so expressed TCRB transcripts were sequenced. TCRdb re-hosts the immuneACCESS table, in-frame sequences only. Its copies lack some clones; in the studies checked, an unresolved V gene accounts for under half of them, and the cause for the rest is not known. The sample has 350,000 to 450,000 clones on record, over 13% of them singletons. About 0.018% of the sample comes from the top ten. Material: naive CD4+ T cells from blood. The label giving this sample's cell subset or site can be read as: true naive CD4+ T cells. The receptors originated from a woman between 18 and 29 years old in good health.

This clone has only a few counts. The chain combines TRBV18 with TRBJ2-1; the match to TRBD1 covers 7 bases. The germline gives CDR1 KGHSH, CDR2 LQKENI. V dropped 6 bases and J dropped 1; count of bases not matched to a gene: 6. This CDR3 has 15 amino acids. DNA of the CDR3: TGTGCCAGCTCCTTATACAGGGGTTCCTACAATGAGCAGTTCTTC. Protein product: CASSLYRGSYNEQFF.

The CDR3 DNA reads TGTGCCAGCAGCCCCCGGAATGCGCAGGCGACCCAGTACTTC. This codes for CASSPRNAQATQYF. V is TRBV7-2 and J is TRBJ2-5; D unclear. This CDR3 comprises 14 residues. V gave up 5 bases and J gave up 7 bases, with 17 bases separating them. CDR1 and CDR2 (germline): SGHTA, FQGNSA.

The chain uses TRBV2 and TRBJ2-7, with a tentative D call TRBD1 (5 bases). V was shortened by 7 bases and J by 2 bases, with 9 bases between the two germline ends. Per germline, CDR1 SNHLY and CDR2 FYNNEI. This CDR3 is 12 amino acids long. CDR3 sequence reads: CASNDRPYEQYF. The CDR3 DNA is TGTGCCAGCAACGACAGACCCTACGAGCAGTACTTC.

This clone was seen only a few times. The rearrangement uses TRBV5-1 and TRBJ2-1; D is possibly TRBD1 (5 bases). This CDR3 region has 12 residues. Trimming took 0 bases from V and 10 from J, leaving 8 bases between them. In germline, CDR1 is SGHRS, CDR2 YFSETQ. The CDR3 here is CASSLGAGEQFF. The CDR3 DNA sequence: TGCGCCAGCAGCTTGGGAGCAGGGGAGCAGTTCTTC.

In its sample, this clone was seen a few times. The chain uses TRBV30 and TRBJ2-5; D gene ambiguous. V gave up 2 bases and J gave up 5 bases, with 6 bases separating them. Germline V gene data show CDR1 as GTSNPN and CDR2 as SVGIG (reference sequence). The CDR3 contains 11 residues. Here the CDR3 reads CAWSFAETQYF. The CDR3 DNA reads as TGTGCCTGGAGTTTCGCGGAGACCCAGTACTTC.

This sequence joins TRBV7-8 and TRBJ2-1, with TRBD2 identical over 8 bases. CDR3 size: 18 residues. The ends lost 0 bases at V and 6 bases at J; junction bases unmatched: 13. Germline lookup yields CDR1 SGHVS and CDR2 FQNEAQ. The CDR3 region has the DNA TGTGCCAGCAGCTTAGCCCCTCGGACTAGTAGCGGGATCAATGAGCAGTTCTTC. Translated, it gives CASSLAPRTSSGINEQFF. The full variable domain, rest sourced from reference TRBV7-8 and TRBJ2-1, is GAGVSQSPRYKVAKRGQDVALRCDPISGHVSLFWYQQALGQGPEFLTYFQNEAQLDKSGLPSDRFFAERPEGSVSTLKIQRTQQEDSAVYLCASSLAPRTSSGINEQFFGPGTRLTVL.

This chain uses TRBV28 with TRBJ2-7, with no clear D. V was pared by 2 bases and J by 2 bases, with 10 bases between. This CDR3 contains 14 residues. Germline V gene sequence: CDR1 MDHEN, CDR2 SYDVKM. For the CDR3, the DNA is TGTGCCAGCAGTTTAGCAGGATCCACCTACGAGCAGTACTTC. Its translation is CASSLAGSTYEQYF.

This clone was detected only a few times. This chain connects TRBV6-6 to TRBJ2-5; 8 bases agree with TRBD2. The germline gives CDR1 MNHNY, CDR2 SVGAGI (reference sequence). CDR3 length: 13 residues. The V gene end was trimmed by 5 bases and the J gene end by 7 bases; junction bases not matched to a gene: 6. CDR3 sequence: CASSAGTRGTQYF. CDR3 in DNA: TGTGCCAGCAGTGCCGGGACTAGAGGGACCCAGTACTTC.

This clone has only a few counts. CDR3 amino acids: CASGERETQYF. CDR3 bases: TGTGCCAGCGGGGAGCGAGAGACCCAGTACTTC. The genes are TRBV7-9 and TRBJ2-5, with D perhaps matching TRBD2 (5 bases). This CDR3 comprises 11 residues. Germline CDR1 and CDR2: SEHNR and FQNEAQ (reference sequence). Trimming removed 8 bases from V and 4 bases from J, with 8 bases in between.

The CDR3 is CAWRFRSGNTIYF. CDR3 bases: TGTGCCTGGAGATTCCGGTCGGGAAACACCATATATTTT. This chain links TRBV30 with TRBJ1-3; no clear D. Trimming removed 3 bases from V and 4 bases from J, with 10 bases in between. The germline gives CDR1 GTSNPN, CDR2 SVGIG (reference sequence). CDR3 length equals 13 residues. The full variable domain, rest sourced from reference TRBV30 and TRBJ1-3, is SQTIHQWPATLVQPVGSPLSLECTVEGTSNPNLYWYRQAAGRGLQLLFYSVGIGQISSEVPQNLSASRPQDRQFILSSKKLLLSDSGFYLCAWRFRSGNTIYFGEGSWLTVV.

CDR3 DNA sequence: TGCGCCAGCAGACGGGAGGTGGGGCAGTACTTC. This codes for CASRREVGQYF. The chain recombines TRBV5-1 with TRBJ2-7, with 7 bases aligning to TRBD2. The CDR3 loop spans 11 amino acids. The germline V gene has CDR1 SGHRS and CDR2 YFSETQ. Trimming cost V 5 bases and J 9 bases; bases outside gene matches: 5.

The genes are TRBV30 and TRBJ2-2; D may be TRBD1 (5 bases). V was trimmed by 3 bases and J by 6 bases, leaving 14 bases between them. CDR1 is GTSNPN, CDR2 SVGIG, per germline (reference sequence). The CDR3 consists of 14 residues. Here the CDR3 DNA reads TGTGCCTGGAGGGGATTAAGGGGCGCCGGGGAGCTGTTTTTT. As protein: CAWRGLRGAGELFF.

This chain joins TRBV7-2 and TRBJ2-4; maybe TRBD2 (6 bases). From germline, CDR1 is SGHTA and CDR2 FQGNSA. V dropped 0 bases and J dropped 0 bases, with 9 bases sitting between them. The CDR3 totals 16 residues. The CDR3 region is CASSLAGGVAKNIQYF. Here the CDR3 DNA reads TGTGCCAGCAGCTTAGCGGGGGGAGTAGCCAAAAACATTCAGTACTTC.

The V and J genes are TRBV28 and TRBJ2-3; D might be TRBD2 (6 bases). V was cut by 4 bases and J by 4 bases, with 18 bases left in between. This CDR3 is 16 amino acids long. CDR1 and CDR2 from the germline V gene are MDHEN and SYDVKM. The CDR3 sequence: CASSSPGGLVADTQYF. Here the CDR3 DNA reads TGTGCCAGCAGTTCCCCTGGGGGGTTAGTCGCAGATACGCAGTATTTT.

This chain uses TRBV18 with TRBJ1-1; unclear D gene. CDR1 and CDR2 from the germline V gene are KGHSH and LQKENI. Trimming removed 2 bases from V and 1 base from J, with 5 bases in between. The CDR3 sequence is 13 residues long. The CDR3 is CASSPSQNTEAFF. The CDR3 nucleotides are TGTGCCAGCTCACCATCCCAGAACACTGAAGCTTTCTTT.

Only a few counts were recorded for this clone. The chain couples TRBV7-9 to TRBJ2-1; 14 nucleotides line up with TRBD2. Per the germline V gene, CDR1 is SEHNR and CDR2 is FQNEAQ (reference sequence). The V segment lost 5 bases and the J segment 6 bases; nucleotides outside the gene matches: 9. This CDR3 comprises 17 residues. The CDR3 region is CASSLRLAGGGVNEQFF. CDR3 coding DNA: TGTGCCAGCAGCCTCCGACTAGCGGGAGGGGGGGTCAATGAGCAGTTCTTC.

The sample holds a few counts of this clone. The chain links TRBV7-2 to TRBJ2-6, with D perhaps TRBD2 (6 bases). Deletions cut 4 bases from V and 2 bases from J, with 9 bases between. The germline V gene encodes CDR1 SGHTA and CDR2 FQGNSA. The CDR3 runs to 15 residues. CDR3 DNA sequence: TGTGCCAGCAGCTGGGGACTTCCTGGGGCCAACGTCCTGACTTTC. Protein: CASSWGLPGANVLTF.

This clone has a count of ten or more. J is TRBJ2-1 and V is TRBV7-9, with 8 bases that match TRBD1. Germline CDR1 is SEHNR and CDR2 is FQNEAQ (reference sequence). The CDR3 is 16 amino acids. Trimming took 5 bases from V and 7 from J; bases not matched to a gene: 13. As DNA, the CDR3 is TGTGCCAGCAGCCCGAACCGGGACAGGATAGAAAATGAGCAGTTCTTC. This codes for CASSPNRDRIENEQFF.

This clone was detected only a few times. J is TRBJ2-7 and V is TRBV27; D perhaps matches TRBD2 (6 bases). Germline loops: CDR1 MNHEY, CDR2 SMNVEV (reference sequence). This CDR3 is 15 amino acids long. V was pared by 4 bases and J by 0 bases, with 13 bases between. The CDR3 spells CASSSTRTTSYEQYF. CDR3 DNA sequence: TGTGCCAGCAGTTCCACACGGACTACCTCCTACGAGCAGTACTTC.

This clone showed up just a few times. J is TRBJ1-1 and V is TRBV30; 7 bases line up with TRBD1. Germline CDR1 and CDR2: GTSNPN and SVGIG (reference sequence). The V segment lost 5 bases and the J segment 6 bases; nucleotides outside the gene matches: 15. The CDR3 runs 15 residues. For the CDR3, the DNA is TGTGCCTGGGCTTCAGGGGGGTTTCCTGGGGCTGAAGCTTTCTTT. Translation gives CAWASGGFPGAEAFF.

This clone was seen a single time. The chain employs TRBV30 and TRBJ1-2, with TRBD1 as a possible D gene (6 bases). CDR1 is GTSNPN and CDR2 is SVGIG in the germline V gene (reference sequence). CDR3 length: 13 amino acids. V was cut by 4 bases and J by 4 bases, with 13 bases left in between. CDR3: CAWKQGVVYGYTF. CDR3 nucleotide sequence: TGTGCCTGGAAACAGGGAGTAGTCTATGGCTACACCTTC.